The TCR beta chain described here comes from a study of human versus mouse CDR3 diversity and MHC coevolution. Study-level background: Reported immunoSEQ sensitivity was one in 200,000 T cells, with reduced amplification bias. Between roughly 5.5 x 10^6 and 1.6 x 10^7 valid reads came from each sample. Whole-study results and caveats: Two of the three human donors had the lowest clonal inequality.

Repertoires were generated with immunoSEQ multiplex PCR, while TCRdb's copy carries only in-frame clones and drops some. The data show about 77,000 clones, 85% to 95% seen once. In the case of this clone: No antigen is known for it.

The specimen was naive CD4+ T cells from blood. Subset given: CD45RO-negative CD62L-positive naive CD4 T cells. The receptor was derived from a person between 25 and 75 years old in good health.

The CDR3 sequence is CAISWTGTMGGYTF. As DNA, the CDR3 is TGTGCCATCAGTTGGACAGGGACAATGGGGGGCTACACCTTC. This chain connects TRBV10-3 to TRBJ1-2; 8 bases align to TRBD1. V dropped 5 bases and J dropped 8; count of bases not matched to a gene: 10. CDR1 and CDR2 (germline): ENHRY, SYGVKD. The CDR3 is 14 residues long.